The present T cell receptor (beta chain) was sequenced within a study of cytomegalovirus exposure and HLA in healthy donors. Study details: Drawn from HLA-typed donors, around 85 million unique TCRs were held in an early data release.

The PCR was carried out with 60 Vbeta primers and 13 Jbeta primers. Profiled with immunoSEQ multiplex PCR; TCRdb holds only in-frame clones, not every one. The sample contains some 85,000 clones, approximately 84% of which appear only once. Study-level points and caveats: A prior analysis recorded that most TCR beta V segments were productive about 90% or about 30% of the time. An analysis that came later showed most CMV-associated TCR beta chains appearing HLA-restricted. An observed cluster of highly shared sequence variants was recorded as a likely sequencing artifact.

The CDR3 runs to 15 residues. Trimming at V came to 3 bases and at J to 2 bases, leaving 8 bases not matched to a gene. Germline loops: CDR1 SGDLS, CDR2 YYNGEE. In this sample, this clone turned up a few times. Its matching antigen is unknown. The J gene is TRBJ2-7, the V gene TRBV9; 7 nucleotides agree with TRBD1. The sample comprised PBMCs. This clonotype was sampled from a man younger than 30 in good health and CMV-seronegative. The CDR3 nucleotides read TGTGCCAGCAGCGGCGACAGGGCGAGCACCTACGAGCAGTACTTC. Protein product: CASSGDRASTYEQYF.